A selection of T cell receptor beta chains follows, all from one sample in a study of T cell responses to AZD1222 COVID-19 vaccine. Clones were read by immunoSEQ multiplex PCR, and TCRdb kept only the in-frame ones, dropping some. The table lists around 180,000 clones, 85% to 95% of them singletons, with about 10% in the top ten. This material consisted of peripheral blood, taken on day 0 of AZD1222 vaccination. These receptors were taken from an adult in good health. Each CDR3 is given with its conserved first and last residue. A D gene is named only where the DNA matches it firmly. Clone size is not always given. Where it is, it says once, few, many or a class for expanded clones.

D | size | J | V | DNA | CDR3
. | . | TRBJ2-1 | TRBV14 | TGTGCCAGCAGCCCGACCCAGGATGAGCAGTTCTTC | CASSPTQDEQFF
TRBD1 | . | TRBJ1-2 | TRBV11-2 | TGTGCCAGCAGCTTAGTGGACAGGGGGCGCGGAGGCTATGGCTACACCTTC | CASSLVDRGRGGYGYTF
. | . | TRBJ1-2 | TRBV3-1/TRBV3-2 | TGTGCCAGCAGCCGTGAGTCTAACTATGGCTACACCTTC | CASSRESNYGYTF
. | once | TRBJ2-7 | TRBV7-2 | TGTGCCAGCAGCTTAAGCATGGGGACGCCCAACGAGCAGTACTTC | CASSLSMGTPNEQYF
. | . | TRBJ1-1 | TRBV5-1 | TGCGCCAGCAGCTTGGATCCGGATAACACTGAAGCTTTCTTT | CASSLDPDNTEAFF
. | once | TRBJ1-5 | TRBV5-6 | TGTGCCAGCAGCGCCGCCGGGACTCTGTGGCAGCCCCAGCATTTT | CASSAAGTLWQPQHF
TRBD1 | . | TRBJ2-2 | TRBV10-2 | TGCGCCAGCAGAGGACAGGGTCAAACCGGGGAGCTGTTTTTT | CASRGQGQTGELFF
. | . | TRBJ2-7 | TRBV11-2 | TGTGCCAGCAGCTCTCTCTCCGAAGGCACCTACGAGCAGTACTTC | CASSSLSEGTYEQYF
. | . | TRBJ1-2 | TRBV11-2 | TGTGCCAGCAGCTTGTCTCCGGGGACAACTGGCTACACCTTC | CASSLSPGTTGYTF
. | . | TRBJ2-3 | TRBV3-1/TRBV3-2 | TGTGCCAGCAGCCAAGGGGATATCACAGATACGCAGTATTTT | CASSQGDITDTQYF
TRBD2 | . | TRBJ2-3 | TRBV4-2 | TGTGCCAGCAGCCCCTATACCGGGAGCGGGGGGGCAGATACGCAGTATTTT | CASSPYTGSGGADTQYF
TRBD1 | . | TRBJ1-1 | TRBV6-5 | TGTGCCAGCAGTTCGGGACAGACCAGAATTGCTGAAGCTTTCTTT | CASSSGQTRIAEAFF
TRBD1 | . | TRBJ1-1 | TRBV7-2 | TGTGCCAGCAGACAAAGTACAGGGGGCATAACTGAAGCTTTCTTT | CASRQSTGGITEAFF
. | . | TRBJ1-3 | TRBV28 | TGTGCCAGCAGATCACAGGGTGGAAACACCATATATTTT | CASRSQGGNTIYF
. | . | TRBJ1-5 | TRBV3-1/TRBV3-2 | TGTGCCAGCAGCCAAGGACCAGGGGAGGGACAGCCCCAGCATTTT | CASSQGPGEGQPQHF
. | . | TRBJ1-3 | TRBV18 | TGTGCCAGCTCACCGACCAGTGGAAACACCATATATTTT | CASSPTSGNTIYF
TRBD2 | once | TRBJ2-1 | TRBV6-2/TRBV6-3 | TGTGCCAGCAGTTACCCAACTAGCGGGGGGTACCACAATGAGCAGTTCTTC | CASSYPTSGGYHNEQFF
. | . | TRBJ2-6 | TRBV15 | TGTGCCACTGGTTTCCATACGAGGGGGACGCTGGACTCTGGAGCCAACGTCCTGACTTTC | CATGFHTRGTLDSGANVLTF
. | . | TRBJ1-1 | TRBV19 | TGTGCCAGTAGTAGAACAGGACACCTGAACACTGAAGCTTTCTTT | CASSRTGHLNTEAFF
TRBD1 | . | TRBJ1-6 | TRBV11-2 | TGTGCCAGCAGTCTCCCGGGACAGAGAAATTCACCCCTCCACTTT | CASSLPGQRNSPLHF
. | . | TRBJ2-1 | TRBV27 | TGTGCCAGCAGTTTCTTGAGCGGCAGCTCCTACAATGAGCAGTTCTTC | CASSFLSGSSYNEQFF
. | . | TRBJ1-1 | TRBV6-5 | TGTGCCAGCACACCTACGGAGAACACTGAAGCTTTCTTT | CASTPTENTEAFF
. | . | TRBJ1-4 | TRBV6-1 | TGTGCCAGCAGTGAAGCGCCAGGGAGTAATGAAAAACTGTTTTTT | CASSEAPGSNEKLFF
TRBD1 | . | TRBJ1-1 | TRBV14 | TGTGCCAGCAGCCCGCAGGGGGGGGTGAACACTGAAGCTTTCTTT | CASSPQGGVNTEAFF
. | . | TRBJ1-2 | TRBV9 | TGTGCCAGCAGCGTAGACGAGGACTATGGCTACACCTTC | CASSVDEDYGYTF
. | . | TRBJ1-4 | TRBV5-4 | TGTGCCAGCAGCTTGGCGGGGGGTCTCGGTGAAAAACTGTTTTTT | CASSLAGGLGEKLFF
. | . | TRBJ2-1 | TRBV29-1 | TGCAGCGTTGACAGGGGGGTTCTTGGCAATGAGCAGTTCTTC | CSVDRGVLGNEQFF
. | . | TRBJ2-7 | TRBV7-9 | TGTGCCAGCAGCTTAGGTGTGGGAGAGGAGTACGAGCAGTACTTC | CASSLGVGEEYEQYF
. | . | TRBJ1-3 | TRBV5-4 | TGTGCCAGCAGCTTCCCCGGGGGCTCTGGAAACACCATATATTTT | CASSFPGGSGNTIYF
TRBD1 | . | TRBJ2-7 | TRBV18 | TGTGCCAGCTCACCACCGGGACAGTCCTACGAGCAGTACTTC | CASSPPGQSYEQYF
TRBD2 | few | TRBJ2-2 | TRBV7-9 | TGTGCCAGCAGCTTAGCTCTAGCGGGAATCACCGGGGAGCTGTTTTTT | CASSLALAGITGELFF
. | once | TRBJ1-1 | TRBV19 | TGTGCCAGTAGAACCCTAGTAGGAGTGAACACTGAAGCTTTCTTT | CASRTLVGVNTEAFF
. | . | TRBJ1-1 | TRBV9 | TGTGCCAGCAGCCACCGAGGGGAAAGTTACACTGAAGCTTTCTTT | CASSHRGESYTEAFF
. | . | TRBJ1-2 | TRBV19 | TGTGCCAGTAGTATAGACTTTCAGGGAGTCTTCTATGGCTACACCTTC | CASSIDFQGVFYGYTF
. | few | TRBJ2-2 | TRBV19 | TGTGCCAGTAGTAAACGAGGAATGGGCGACACCGGGGAGCTGTTTTTT | CASSKRGMGDTGELFF
TRBD1 | . | TRBJ1-2 | TRBV12-5 | TGTGCTAGTGGTCCCGGACAGGGGTACTATGGCTACACCTTC | CASGPGQGYYGYTF
TRBD1 | . | TRBJ2-1 | TRBV27 | TGTGCCAGCAGTTTATCAGGACAGGGGGCCTGGGGTGAGCAGTTCTTC | CASSLSGQGAWGEQFF
TRBD1 | . | TRBJ1-6 | TRBV20-1 | TGCAGTGCTAGTTGGGACAGGGGATTGCGCTCCTATAATTCACCCCTCCACTTT | CSASWDRGLRSYNSPLHF
. | . | TRBJ1-5 | TRBV4-3 | TGCGCCAGCAGCCAAGAGGGAAGACGGATAAACAATCAGCCCCAGCATTTT | CASSQEGRRINNQPQHF
. | once | TRBJ2-2 | TRBV7-7 | TGTGCTACCCCTTATAATACCGGGGAGCTGTTTTTT | CATPYNTGELFF
. | once | TRBJ1-4 | TRBV29-1 | TGCAGCGTTGAAATAGTTGCAACTAATGAAAAACTGTTTTTT | CSVEIVATNEKLFF
. | . | TRBJ2-1 | TRBV19 | TGTGCCAGTAGCCCAGACTCCTACAATGAGCAGTTCTTC | CASSPDSYNEQFF
. | . | TRBJ2-1 | TRBV18 | TGTGCCAGCTCACCACGAAGGGATGAGCAGTTCTTC | CASSPRRDEQFF
. | . | TRBJ1-4 | TRBV30 | TGTGCCTGGAGTGTAGGGAGCCTGAATGGAAAACTGTTTTTT | CAWSVGSLNGKLFF
TRBD1 | . | TRBJ1-1 | TRBV7-2 | TGTGCCAGCACGGGGGCAGGGGGCGTGAACACTGAAGCTTTCTTT | CASTGAGGVNTEAFF
TRBD1 | . | TRBJ1-2 | TRBV6-5 | TGTGCCAGCAACCAGAGCCGGGACAGGGAATATGGCTACACCTTC | CASNQSRDREYGYTF
. | . | TRBJ1-1 | TRBV6-1 | TGTGCCAGCAGTGACCAGGACACTGAAGCTTTCTTT | CASSDQDTEAFF
. | . | TRBJ1-2 | TRBV28 | TGTGCCAGCAGGGGGGAGGACGGTGCTGGACCCCAAGCCGGCTACACCTTC | CASRGEDGAGPQAGYTF
. | . | TRBJ2-7 | TRBV5-8 | TGTGCCAGCAGCCCTTGGGCGGAATCTTACGAGCAGTACTTC | CASSPWAESYEQYF
. | few | TRBJ2-4 | TRBV5-1 | TGCGCCAGCAGCTTGGGAGGTGCAGGGATCAACATTCAGTACTTC | CASSLGGAGINIQYF